What follows are 10 T cell receptor beta chains derived from one specimen sequenced in a study of T-cell reconstitution after alpha-beta-depleted transplantation in children. It was with unique molecular identifiers that the TCRbeta library was prepared. TCRdb re-analysed the PCR reads in MiXCR, keeping a single row per CDR3 protein. Of about 280,000 distinct CDR3 sequences in the sample, roughly 12% were seen once. The sequenced sample was peripheral blood, obtained 180 days after TCRalphabeta/CD19-depleted stem cell transplant. The receptors shown here come from a male patient under 10 years old who had a stem cell transplant for chronic granulomatous disease, so the T cells may come from the graft donor.

This clonotype was detected many times. The chain joins TRBV28 to TRBJ2-2, with a weak D call TRBD2 (5 bases). Germline values: CDR1 MDHEN, CDR2 SYDVKM. The CDR3 is 16 amino acids. V shed 5 bases and J shed 5 bases, with 18 bases lying between them. The CDR3 DNA sequence: TGTGCCAGCAGTCAAATGACGGGGAGTGGAACCGGGGAGCTGTTTTTT. It translates to CASSQMTGSGTGELFF.

This clonotype came up many times. The chain combines TRBV2 with TRBJ2-1; D is unclear. V dropped 6 bases and J dropped 5 bases, with 2 bases sitting between them. There are 10 residues in the CDR3. Germline CDR1 and CDR2: SNHLY and FYNNEI. In DNA, the CDR3 is TGTGCCAGCAGGGACAATGAGCAGTTCTTC. This gives the protein CASRDNEQFF.

The chain couples TRBV6-2 or TRBV6-3 to TRBJ2-5; D call uncertain. The CDR3 totals 11 residues. V shed 0 bases and J shed 9 bases, with 5 bases lying between them. The germline V gene has CDR1 MNHEY and CDR2 SVGEGT. The chain's CDR3 is CASSYSGSQYF. The DNA for the CDR3 is TGTGCCAGCAGTTACTCTGGTTCCCAGTACTTC.

To note about this clonotype: Given a much more abundant clone one base away, this may be a read error. CDR3 bases: TGTGCCAGCAGCTTGGGTATCAGCAATCAGCCCCAGTATTTT. Translated, it gives CASSLGISNQPQYF. The V gene is TRBV5-6, the J gene TRBJ1-5; D unresolved. The DNA end is more similar to TRBJ2-3, so the J call may be wrong. CDR3 length: 14 residues. The germline V gene encodes CDR1 SGHDT and CDR2 YYEEEE.

Remarks on this clonotype: Just one base apart from a much larger clone, this may be a read error. The DNA for the CDR3 is TGTGCCAGCTCACCACATCTACTAGCGGAGTCCTACAATGAGCAGTTCTTC. This sequence encodes CASSPHLLAESYNEQFF. The chain uses TRBV18 and TRBJ2-1; TRBD2 matches 8 bases. The germline V gene encodes CDR1 KGHSH and CDR2 LQKENI. V lost 1 base, J lost 1 base, and 6 bases stayed unmatched. This CDR3 is built from 17 residues.

The rearrangement joins TRBV5-4 to TRBJ2-7, with D possibly matching TRBD2 (6 bases). The CDR3 runs to 16 residues. In germline, CDR1 is SGHNT, CDR2 YYREEE (reference sequence). V lost 4 bases, J lost 4 bases, and 21 bases lay in between. The CDR3 sequence is CASSDPTSLPPYEQYF. CDR3 coding DNA: TGTGCCAGCAGCGATCCAACTAGCTTACCCCCTTACGAGCAGTACTTC.

Many counts were recorded for this clonotype. This chain uses TRBV30 with TRBJ2-2, with a weak D call TRBD1 (5 bases). The CDR3 is 14 amino acids. The V end was cut by 1 base, the J end by 2 bases, with 8 bases between. Looked up from germline, CDR1 is GTSNPN and CDR2 is SVGIG (reference sequence). The chain's CDR3 is CAWSGQGNTGELFF. CDR3 DNA: TGTGCCTGGAGTGGGCAGGGAAACACCGGGGAGCTGTTTTTT. The complete variable domain, with remaining parts taken from reference TRBV30 and TRBJ2-2, reads SQTIHQWPATLVQPVGSPLSLECTVEGTSNPNLYWYRQAAGRGLQLLFYSVGIGQISSEVPQNLSASRPQDRQFILSSKKLLLSDSGFYLCAWSGQGNTGELFFGEGSRLTVL.

There are many counts of this clonotype. The rearrangement links TRBV10-3 to TRBJ2-3, with D perhaps matching TRBD2 (6 bases). This CDR3 contains 16 residues. The germline gives CDR1 ENHRY, CDR2 SYGVKD. The ends were cut back, 2 bases at V and 0 bases at J, with 12 bases in the middle. The CDR3 coding sequence is TGTGCCATCAGTGAGGTAGCGGTAGGTAGCACAGATACGCAGTATTTT. This codes for CAISEVAVGSTDTQYF.

This clonotype came up many times. This rearrangement joins TRBV4-3 to TRBJ2-1; tentative D call: TRBD2 (5 bases). Germline CDR1 LGHNA, CDR2 YSLEER. The CDR3 has 14 residues. V was cut by 4 bases and J by 5 bases, with 12 bases left in between. The CDR3 reads CASSRRERNNEQFF. The CDR3 bases are TGCGCCAGCAGCCGACGGGAACGGAACAATGAGCAGTTCTTC.

There are many counts of this clonotype. J is TRBJ2-5 and V is TRBV7-3, with D maybe TRBD1 (5 bases). Trimming stripped 3 bases from V and 3 bases from J, with 8 bases between. This CDR3 spans 13 amino acids. Germline lookup yields CDR1 SGHTA and CDR2 FQGTGA. Here the CDR3 DNA reads TGTGCCAGCAGCTTCGACAGAGAAGAGACCCAGTACTTC. Translation: CASSFDREETQYF. Looking up the rest from reference TRBV7-3 and TRBJ2-5 gives the full variable domain: GAGVSQTPSNKVTEKGKYVELRCDPISGHTALYWYRQSLGQGPEFLIYFQGTGAADDSGLPNDRFFAVRPEGSVSTLKIQRTERGDSAVYLCASSFDREETQYFGPGTRLLVL.